This T cell receptor beta chain was identified during a study of T cells in localized non-small cell lung cancer (TCRdb year 2020). Regarding the research as a whole: Comparing tumors with uninvolved tumor-adjacent lungs, the study looked at the T cell repertoires of about 240 patients with early-stage NSCLC. The mean age of the NSCLC patients was roughly 70 years, with approximately 130 men and around 110 women. The cohort comprised around 250 treatment-naïve NSCLC patients with resected, localized lung tumors.

Overall study outcomes, separate from this receptor: Uninvolved tumor-adjacent lung showed the highest T cell clonality, higher than tumor, which suggests more focused antigenic responses in the uninvolved tumor-adjacent lung. Since the design was exploratory, TCR variables were selected using unadjusted p-values with no false-discovery rate correction. Higher T cell density in blood was associated with longer overall survival, whereas higher clonality in adjacent lung was associated with shorter survival. A median of 57 of the top 100 tumor clones turned up in the paired uninvolved adjacent lung, and 28 of those clones also ranked among the top 100 of that same adjacent lung. Because multi-region tumor sequencing was not done, intratumor heterogeneity could not be ruled out.

To note about this clone: Its specific antigen is unknown. No much larger clone is present one base from it, and per-base qualities are unavailable.

At diagnosis, peripheral blood, uninvolved tumor-adjacent lung and tumor were collected and stored as a combination of fresh-frozen and FFPE material. The immunoSEQ Assay was used to sequence TCR beta CDR3 regions from DNA. From the authors' description of their analysis: T cell density was computed as TCR beta template counts normalized to usable DNA estimated by amplifying housekeeping genes. Richness was estimated using the preseqR package, with extrapolation to 400,000 templates for PBMC samples and to 120,000 templates for tissue samples. Clonality was defined by subtracting Pielou's evenness from one. Tissue-enriched TCRs were identified through differential abundance testing performed on productive amino-acid clonotypes, with a minimum total count of 5 and an alpha of 0.1. Repertoire overlap between compartments was quantified with the Jaccard Index and Morisita Overlap Index. GLIPH grouped TCR beta CDR3s together with public tetramer-defined viral CDR3s, and a viral motif had to include at least three viral sequences and show V-gene enrichment. TCRdb stores this immuneACCESS table with in-frame sequences only. Part of the clones is absent; in the studies checked, under half of the shortfall reflects unresolved V genes, and no reason is known for the rest. V and J calls and clone size are those listed in that table; D and trimming were worked out from the DNA. The table for this sample lists about 3,400 clones; about 22% of them were counted only once. About 27% of the sample is in the top ten clones.

Per the germline V gene, SQVTM is the CDR1 and ANQGSEA is the CDR2. Inclusive of the bounding cysteine and phenylalanine, the CDR3 is 15 residues long. Left in the record is the CDR3 DNA by itself, 45 bases read in frame from the first base. V is pared back by 6 bases and J by 0 bases, with 17 bases lying between the germline termini. This material consisted of lung tumor tissue, taken before any cancer treatment. The sequence was collected from a woman aged 35-70 years with stage I lung adenocarcinoma. The chain couples TRBV29-1 to TRBJ1-2; possibly the D gene is TRBD1, per 6 matching bases. The CDR3 here reads CSVRVGAATNYGYTF. The sequenced DNA: TGCAGCGTCCGCGTGGGGGCAGCCACTAACTATGGCTACACCTTC.